The entry that follows covers one T cell receptor (beta chain) sequence. Its cognate antigen has yet to be identified. The input lacks base qualities; no much larger clone sits a single base away. This record belongs to a study of early T cells in non-severe SARS-CoV-2 infection (dated by TCRdb to the early 2020s). In terms of the full investigation: TCR sequencing used bulk RNA from unsorted whole blood, so alpha and beta chains could not be paired.

Set within a cohort of healthcare workers in London, UK, this nested case-control study involved weekly PCR testing of nasopharyngeal swabs along with blood sampling. Between 23 and 31 March 2020, the week of the UK lockdown, healthcare workers were enrolled and then followed up weekly for as long as 16 weeks. The method behind the library was 5' RACE. TCRdb names NextSeq 500 as the instrument used. Unique molecular identifiers were attached to individual cDNA molecules in the TCR library protocol so that sequencing error and PCR bias could be corrected. Both TCR alpha and beta chains were sequenced, and tight co-correlation was observed between alpha and beta sequence abundances in each sample. In the authors' own workflow: Decombinator V4 was used to annotate TCR sequences for V gene, J gene and CDR3. TCRs were defined as expanded if a significant change between any two time points was detected under a Poisson model with p below 0.0001. TCR abundances were normalised to the total number of TCRs sequenced per sample and were expressed as counts per million. TRAV1-2 paired with TRAJ12, TRAJ20 or TRAJ33 defined MAIT TCRs, while TRAV10 paired with TRAJ18 defined iNKT TCRs. VDJdb, accessed 1 November 2021, was searched for CMV, EBV and SARS-CoV-2 annotated TCRs, with TCRs annotated for multiple antigens excluded. The public reads were run again by TCRdb, first through fastp at Q25 and then through MiXCR, and only productive beta chains were kept. CDR3 protein duplicates are merged, each entry listing the most common genes and DNA. TCRdb's processing, not the authors' own work, is the source of the V and J calls. For this sample there are about 55,000 distinct CDR3 sequences; 5.5% to 8.5% appear just once. The ten largest clonotypes hold approximately 5.5% of the sample.

Trimming leaves V shorter by 6 bases and J shorter by 8 bases, with the junction holding 5 bases beyond the gene matches. The germline V gene (reference sequence) specifies PRHDT as CDR1 and FYEKMQ as CDR2. The CDR3 has 12 amino acids, counting the end cysteine and phenylalanine. The entry retains the CDR3 DNA only, 36 bases that are in frame from base 1. Broad study findings and their caveats: VDJdb matching was skewed toward anti-spike CD8 responses, so virus-specific expansions were likely underestimated and private and CD4 specificities were missed.

Source: whole blood, taken at baseline. This clonotype originated in an adult who was a healthcare worker with PCR-confirmed SARS-CoV-2 infection or an uninfected control (not recorded which). The rearranged chain carries TRBV13 and TRBJ2-3; 7 nucleotides in the junction match TRBD2. The CDR3 in this case is CASSYSGGTQYF. The DNA sequence reads TGTGCCAGCAGTTACTCGGGGGGTACGCAGTATTTT.